This T cell receptor (beta chain) was identified in a study of Graves' ophthalmopathy and Graves' hyperthyroidism. Study background: Stable hyperthyroidism referred to disease that showed no ophthalmopathy within 18 months of follow-up. Study-level points and caveats: Detected in blood as well were most expanded thyroid clonotypes with frequency above 0.001.

Amplification of TCR beta CDR3 regions used RNA transcripts. The workflow started with a first-round RT-PCR run with HTBI primers and then moved on to a second-round multiplex PCR. TCRdb called the multiplex PCR reads again in MiXCR, with one record for every CDR3 protein. The sample consists of about 500,000 distinct CDR3 sequences, less than 40% of them appearing once. Orbital computed tomography, together with clinical symptoms, serum thyroxine, TRAb and thyroid ultrasound, was used for diagnosis. This clonotype was recorded many times. Its antigen is undetermined. Trimming removed 0 bases at V and 5 bases at J, with 13 bases between. The CDR3 extends over 14 amino acids. Germline assignment: CDR1 SQVTM and CDR2 ANQGSEA.

The source is an adult man with Graves' hyperthyroidism. V and J are TRBV29-1 and TRBJ2-5; maybe TRBD2 (6 bases). The sequenced sample consisted of peripheral blood or thyroid tissue (not recorded which). CDR3 DNA sequence: TGCAGCGTTGAAGATCTAGGAGGGTGGGAGACCCAGTACTTC. Its protein product is CSVEDLGGWETQYF. Full variable domain (remainder filled in from reference TRBV29-1 and TRBJ2-5): SAVISQKPSRDICQRGTSLTIQCQVDSQVTMMFWYRQQPGQSLTLIATANQGSEATYESGFVIDKFPISRPNLTFSTLTVSNMSPEDSSIYLCSVEDLGGWETQYFGPGTRLLVL.